These 29 T cell receptor beta chains share one sample of origin, sequenced in a study of cytomegalovirus exposure and HLA in healthy donors. The primer mix had 60 Vbeta and 13 Jbeta primers. Data came from immunoSEQ multiplex PCR; TCRdb stores just in-frame clones and leaves some out. This table holds tens of thousands of clones, about 81% found once. The sequencing sample was made of PBMCs. Receptors were obtained from a woman aged 40 to 50 in good health and CMV-seropositive.

There are a few counts of this clone. J is TRBJ1-1 and V is TRBV6-1; D perhaps matches TRBD1 (5 bases). The CDR3 consists of 14 residues. V gave up 4 bases and J gave up 5 bases, with 14 bases separating them. Looked up from germline, CDR1 is MNHNS and CDR2 is SASEGT. CDR3 residues: CASSVQGRETEAFF. In DNA form, the CDR3 reads TGTGCCAGCAGTGTTCAGGGCCGGGAGACTGAAGCTTTCTTT.

J is TRBJ2-2 and V is TRBV2, with D perhaps TRBD1 (6 bases). Germline CDR1 and CDR2: SNHLY and FYNNEI. Between the trimmed V and J ends, which lost 5 bases and 7 bases, there was a span of 20 bases. The length of the CDR3 is 16 residues. The chain's CDR3 is CASSYPQGQQGGELFF. CDR3 DNA: TGTGCCAGCAGTTACCCCCAGGGGCAACAGGGCGGGGAGCTGTTTTTT.

The chain has TRBV5-1 and TRBJ2-3; no reliable D call. Trimming removed 0 bases at V and 1 base at J, with 9 bases between. Germline V gene data show CDR1 as SGHRS and CDR2 as YFSETQ. This CDR3 is built from 15 residues. CDR3 residues: CASSLVDLRTDTQYF. In DNA, the CDR3 is TGCGCCAGCAGCTTGGTAGACTTACGCACAGATACGCAGTATTTT.

This clone was recorded a few times. CDR3 bases: TGTGCCAGCACTCCTGCCGGGGGGTACGGAAATGAGCAGTACTTC. It codes for CASTPAGGYGNEQYF. This chain connects TRBV6-5 to TRBJ2-7; 7 bases agree with TRBD2. The V segment lost 7 bases and the J segment 7 bases; nucleotides outside the gene matches: 16. This CDR3 spans 15 amino acids. CDR1 is MNHEY and CDR2 is SVGAGI in the germline V gene.

CDR3 in DNA: TGTGCCTGGGACAGCTCCACCGGGGAGCTGTTTTTT. It yields the protein CAWDSSTGELFF. The chain couples TRBV30 to TRBJ2-2, with D tentatively TRBD1 (5 bases). CDR1 and CDR2 from the germline V gene are GTSNPN and SVGIG (reference sequence). With 5 bases removed from V and 4 bases from J, the gap between germline ends came to 8 bases. The CDR3 spans 12 residues.

This clone was counted between two and nine times. The chain has TRBV7-9 and TRBJ2-3, with D perhaps matching TRBD2 (6 bases). Germline lookup yields CDR1 SEHNR and CDR2 FQNEAQ (reference sequence). The CDR3 spans 15 residues. Trimming stripped 5 bases from V and 2 bases from J, with 14 bases between. CDR3 nucleotide sequence: TGTGCCAGCAGCGCCAAAGCGGGTTTCACAGATACGCAGTATTTT. This codes for CASSAKAGFTDTQYF. Supplemented by reference TRBV7-9 and TRBJ2-3, the full variable domain reads DTGVSQNPRHKITKRGQNVTFRCDPISEHNRLYWYRQTLGQGPEFLTYFQNEAQLEKSRLLSDRFSAERPKGSFSTLEIQRTEQGDSAMYLCASSAKAGFTDTQYFGPGTRLTVL.

This clone was seen more than once but under ten times. J is TRBJ1-2 and V is TRBV16; 7 bases are shared with TRBD1. With V trimmed by 6 bases and J by 6 bases, 4 bases remained unmatched. CDR3 length: 12 amino acids. Per the germline V gene, CDR1 is KGHSY and CDR2 is FQNENV. CDR3 amino acids: CASSLTGDGYTF. The CDR3, as DNA: TGTGCCAGCAGTCTAACAGGGGATGGCTACACCTTC.

V and J are TRBV19 and TRBJ1-1; 7 nucleotides align to TRBD1. The V segment lost 5 bases and the J segment 6 bases; nucleotides outside the gene matches: 9. From germline, CDR1 is LNHDA and CDR2 SQIVND (reference sequence). The CDR3 sequence is 14 residues long. The CDR3 sequence is CASSPRTGGSEAFF. The CDR3 DNA reads as TGTGCCAGTAGTCCCCGGACAGGCGGGTCTGAAGCTTTCTTT. The variable domain in full, with the rest retrieved from reference TRBV19 and TRBJ1-1, is DGGITQSPKYLFRKEGQNVTLSCEQNLNHDAMYWYRQDPGQGLRLIYYSQIVNDFQKGDIAEGYSVSREKKESFPLTVTSAQKNPTAFYLCASSPRTGGSEAFFGQGTRLTVV.

This chain joins TRBV9 and TRBJ2-5, with D perhaps TRBD2 (7 bases). The CDR3 spans 14 residues. V lost 6 bases and J 5 bases, leaving 17 bases between the germline ends. Germline assignment: CDR1 SGDLS and CDR2 YYNGEE. The DNA for the CDR3 is TGTGCCAGCACCCCGCGGGGGCGGGATGAGACCCAGTACTTC. Its protein is CASTPRGRDETQYF.

CDR3 in DNA: TGTGCCAGCAGCTTTCGCGGGACAGGATTCTATGGCTACACCTTC. Its protein product is CASSFRGTGFYGYTF. The chain joins TRBV7-9 to TRBJ1-2; 8 bases line up with TRBD1. The germline V gene encodes CDR1 SEHNR and CDR2 FQNEAQ (reference sequence). The CDR3 consists of 15 residues. Trimming took 3 bases from V and 4 from J; bases not matched to a gene: 7.

The rearrangement links TRBV5-4 to TRBJ2-7; the match to TRBD2 covers 7 bases. Germline values: CDR1 SGHNT, CDR2 YYREEE (reference sequence). There are 15 residues in the CDR3. With V trimmed by 2 bases and J by 3 bases, 8 bases remained unmatched. CDR3: CASSLGAGPYYEQYF. The CDR3 region has the DNA TGTGCCAGCAGCTTAGGAGCGGGGCCATACTACGAGCAGTACTTC.

The chain employs TRBV7-2 and TRBJ2-1; 12 bases match TRBD2. Trimming cost V 5 bases and J 5 bases; bases outside gene matches: 4. CDR1 is SGHTA, CDR2 FQGNSA, per germline. The CDR3 has 15 residues. DNA for the CDR3: TGTGCCAGCAGCAAACTAGCGGGGGGCCACAATGAGCAGTTCTTC. It yields the protein CASSKLAGGHNEQFF.

The genes are TRBV27 and TRBJ2-1; D is uncertain. The germline V and J ends were trimmed by 3 bases and 3 bases, with 6 bases remaining between them. Germline V gene sequence: CDR1 MNHEY, CDR2 SMNVEV (reference sequence). The CDR3 has 13 amino acids. CDR3 in DNA: TGTGCCAGCAGTTTGTCTCTCTACAATGAGCAGTTCTTC. This codes for CASSLSLYNEQFF.

This rearrangement joins TRBV28 to TRBJ2-7; 8 bases agree with TRBD1. Germline CDR1 and CDR2: MDHEN and SYDVKM. With 4 bases clipped from V and 7 bases from J, the junction kept 12 bases outside the gene matches. This CDR3 is built from 15 residues. This chain's CDR3 is CASSSSGTGPWEQYF. CDR3 in DNA: TGTGCCAGCAGTTCTTCCGGGACAGGACCGTGGGAGCAGTACTTC.

The V and J genes are TRBV4-2 and TRBJ2-3; 8 positions match TRBD2. The V segment lost 0 bases and the J segment 0 bases; nucleotides outside the gene matches: 5. Germline V lookup: CDR1 LGHNA, CDR2 YNFKEQ. This CDR3 has 17 residues. In DNA form, the CDR3 reads TGTGCCAGCAGCCAAGATGTAAGCGGGGGCAGCACAGATACGCAGTATTTT. It codes for CASSQDVSGGSTDTQYF.

This chain connects TRBV7-2 to TRBJ2-3; D gene ambiguous. Germline V gene sequence: CDR1 SGHTA, CDR2 FQGNSA. Trimming took 1 base from V and 3 from J, leaving 11 bases between them. CDR3 length equals 15 residues. The CDR3 spells CASSLVTGSTDTQYF. CDR3 DNA sequence: TGTGCCAGCAGCTTAGTGACGGGTTCAACAGATACGCAGTATTTT.

The CDR3, as DNA: TGTGCCAGCTCACCCTTCGGACAGAAGAACACCGGGGAGCTGTTTTTT. Protein sequence: CASSPFGQKNTGELFF. The chain recombines TRBV18 with TRBJ2-2; perhaps TRBD1 as D (6 bases). Germline V lookup: CDR1 KGHSH, CDR2 LQKENI. The CDR3 loop spans 16 amino acids. V was clipped by 3 bases and J by 1 base, with 12 bases between them.

This rearrangement joins TRBV19 to TRBJ1-3, with TRBD1 as a possible D gene (5 bases). The CDR3 has 15 residues. The V gene lost 5 bases and the J gene lost 0 bases, with 11 bases spanning the gap. Per germline, CDR1 LNHDA and CDR2 SQIVND (reference sequence). Here the CDR3 DNA reads TGTGCCAGTAGTCCGCAGGGTAACTCTGGAAACACCATATATTTT. Translation gives CASSPQGNSGNTIYF.

This clone was seen more than once but under ten times. The genes are TRBV4-1 and TRBJ2-1, with D perhaps TRBD2 (7 bases). The CDR3 covers 15 residues. V lost 5 bases, J lost 4 bases, and 15 bases lay in between. Germline V lookup: CDR1 MGHRA, CDR2 YSYEKL. The CDR3 DNA reads as TGCGCCAGCAGCTTCACGGGGGGCAGGTACAATGAGCAGTTCTTC. Residues: CASSFTGGRYNEQFF.

The V and J genes are TRBV7-6 and TRBJ2-2, with 13 nucleotides matching TRBD2. The CDR3 loop spans 17 amino acids. Per germline, CDR1 SGHVS and CDR2 FNYEAQ. V shed 5 bases, J shed 4 bases, and the junction held 7 bases outside the gene matches. The CDR3 DNA sequence: TGTGCCAGCAGCCAAGGACTAGCGGGGGCCCTCACCGGGGAGCTGTTTTTT. This gives the protein CASSQGLAGALTGELFF.

The chain uses TRBV6-1 and TRBJ2-7; D not resolved. The ends were cut back, 1 base at V and 3 bases at J, with 10 bases in the middle. The CDR3 extends over 14 amino acids. CDR1 MNHNS and CDR2 SASEGT come from the germline V gene. CDR3 in DNA: TGTGCCAGCAGTGAAGATCACTTAGTCTACGAGCAGTACTTC. Amino acids: CASSEDHLVYEQYF.

Sample share makes this clone medium-sized. The J gene is TRBJ1-4, the V gene TRBV7-9, with a weak D call TRBD1 (5 bases). Trimming shortened V by 5 bases and J by 6 bases, and 22 bases separated the two germline ends. CDR3 length: 17 residues. Germline V gene lookup returns CDR1 SEHNR and CDR2 FQNEAQ (reference sequence). The CDR3 nucleotides are TGTGCCAGCAGCCTACTCCCCCGGGGAGGGGTTCATGAAAAACTGTTTTTT. This translates into CASSLLPRGGVHEKLFF.

As to this clone: This CDR3 is also generated by other DNA sequences in the sample. The rearrangement joins TRBV6-5 to TRBJ1-6, with a tentative D call TRBD1 (5 bases). The CDR3 has 13 amino acids. The germline V gene encodes CDR1 MNHEY and CDR2 SVGAGI. The V and J ends lost 4 bases and 11 bases respectively, with 12 bases between them. The CDR3 sequence: CASSWQGGPPLHF. The DNA for the CDR3 is TGTGCCAGCAGTTGGCAGGGAGGTCCACCCCTCCACTTT.

The chain couples TRBV7-9 to TRBJ1-2; D may be TRBD1 (6 bases). The germline gives CDR1 SEHNR, CDR2 FQNEAQ (reference sequence). This CDR3 is 15 amino acids long. V shed 6 bases and J shed 1 base, with 15 bases lying between them. DNA of the CDR3: TGTGCCAGCAGTTCCCTGTGGGACAATAACTATGGCTACACCTTC. Encoded protein: CASSSLWDNNYGYTF. The complete variable domain, with remaining parts taken from reference TRBV7-9 and TRBJ1-2, reads DTGVSQNPRHKITKRGQNVTFRCDPISEHNRLYWYRQTLGQGPEFLTYFQNEAQLEKSRLLSDRFSAERPKGSFSTLEIQRTEQGDSAMYLCASSSLWDNNYGYTFGSGTRLTVV.

The chain combines TRBV30 with TRBJ2-5, with TRBD1 identical over 8 bases. Germline CDR1 and CDR2: GTSNPN and SVGIG (reference sequence). V lost 3 bases and J lost 5; bases outside the gene matches: 5. The CDR3 length is 13 residues. The CDR3 bases are TGTGCCTGGAGACGAACAGGGGGGGAGACCCAGTACTTC. Translation gives CAWRRTGGETQYF.

This sequence joins TRBV27 and TRBJ1-4, with 10 bases lining up with TRBD1. Germline V lookup: CDR1 MNHEY, CDR2 SMNVEV (reference sequence). The CDR3 is made up of 14 amino acids. Unmatched junction bases numbered 1, after V lost 4 bases and J lost 5 bases. CDR3 coding DNA: TGTGCCAGCAGTTCGGGACAGGGGAATGAAAAACTGTTTTTT. Protein sequence: CASSSGQGNEKLFF.

The rearrangement joins TRBV4-3 to TRBJ2-6; 7 bases agree with TRBD1. This CDR3 spans 16 amino acids. CDR1 LGHNA and CDR2 YSLEER come from the germline V gene. V shed 4 bases, J shed 6 bases, and the junction held 9 bases outside the gene matches. The CDR3 region is CASSRGTGAVANVLTF. The CDR3 DNA follows: TGCGCCAGCAGCCGGGGCACAGGGGCTGTGGCCAACGTCCTGACTTTC.

V and J are TRBV9 and TRBJ2-2; 10 nucleotides align to TRBD1. The CDR3 is made up of 16 amino acids. Germline V gives CDR1 SGDLS, CDR2 YYNGEE. After removal of 4 bases from V and 5 bases from J, the junction contained 8 bases not matched to a gene. CDR3 residues: CASSPRTGGFTGELFF. CDR3 sequence (DNA): TGTGCCAGCAGCCCGAGGACAGGGGGGTTTACCGGGGAGCTGTTTTTT.

This clone appeared once. CDR3 DNA: TGTGCCAGCAGCCCATACCAACAGCGTTCGAAGCGGGAAGCTTTCTTT. Protein product: CASSPYQQRSKREAFF. The chain has TRBV16 and TRBJ1-1, with unresolved D. The germline gives CDR1 KGHSY, CDR2 FQNENV. The germline V and J ends were trimmed by 4 bases and 8 bases, with 23 bases remaining between them. CDR3 length: 16 residues. Combining the CDR3 with reference TRBV16 and TRBJ1-1 gives the whole variable domain GEEVAQTPKHLVRGEGQKAKLYCAPIKGHSYVFWYQQVLKNEFKFLISFQNENVFDETGMPKERFSAKCLPNSPCSLEIQATKLEDSAVYFCASSPYQQRSKREAFFGQGTRLTVV.